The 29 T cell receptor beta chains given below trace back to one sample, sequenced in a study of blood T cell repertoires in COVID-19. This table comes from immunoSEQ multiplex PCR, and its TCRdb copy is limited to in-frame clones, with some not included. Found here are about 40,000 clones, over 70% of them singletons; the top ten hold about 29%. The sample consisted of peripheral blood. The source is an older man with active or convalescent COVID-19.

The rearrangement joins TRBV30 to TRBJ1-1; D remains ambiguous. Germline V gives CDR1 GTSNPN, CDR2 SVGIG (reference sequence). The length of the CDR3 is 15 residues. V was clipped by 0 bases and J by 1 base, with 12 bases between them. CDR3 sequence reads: CAWSVLPLGNTEAFF. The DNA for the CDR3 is TGTGCCTGGAGTGTACTTCCCCTTGGGAACACTGAAGCTTTCTTT.

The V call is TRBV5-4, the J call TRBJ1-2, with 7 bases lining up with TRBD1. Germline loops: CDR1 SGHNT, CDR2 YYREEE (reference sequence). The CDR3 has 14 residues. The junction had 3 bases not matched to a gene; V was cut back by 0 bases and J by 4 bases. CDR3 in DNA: TGTGCCAGCAGCTTGGACAGGGGAGCCTATGGCTACACCTTC. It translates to CASSLDRGAYGYTF.

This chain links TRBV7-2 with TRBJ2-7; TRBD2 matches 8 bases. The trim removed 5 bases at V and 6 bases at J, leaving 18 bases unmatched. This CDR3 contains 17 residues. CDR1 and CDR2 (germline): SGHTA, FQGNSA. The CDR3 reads CASSLTAGEGGKSEQYF. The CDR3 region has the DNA TGTGCCAGCAGCCTAACAGCGGGAGAAGGGGGGAAATCCGAGCAGTACTTC.

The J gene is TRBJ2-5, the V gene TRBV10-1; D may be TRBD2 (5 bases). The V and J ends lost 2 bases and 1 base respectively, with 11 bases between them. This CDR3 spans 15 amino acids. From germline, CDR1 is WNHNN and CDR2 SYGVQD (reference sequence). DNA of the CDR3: TGCGCCAGCAGTGAGAGTATGGAGGCCCAAGAGACCCAGTACTTC. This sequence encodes CASSESMEAQETQYF.

The CDR3 loop is CSESDRGRVGRSGNTIYF. The CDR3 coding sequence is TGCAGCGAATCTGACAGGGGGCGCGTCGGGAGGTCTGGAAACACCATATATTTT. The chain uses TRBV29-1 and TRBJ1-3, with 10 bases matching TRBD1. This CDR3 has 18 amino acids. Trimming took 7 bases from V and 1 from J; bases not matched to a gene: 16. Germline CDR1 SQVTM, CDR2 ANQGSEA.

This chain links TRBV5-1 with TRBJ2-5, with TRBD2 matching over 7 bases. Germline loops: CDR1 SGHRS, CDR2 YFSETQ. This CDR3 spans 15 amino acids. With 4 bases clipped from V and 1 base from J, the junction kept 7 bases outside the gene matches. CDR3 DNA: TGCGCCAGCAGCCATAGCGGGCCATCCCAAGAGACCCAGTACTTC. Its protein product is CASSHSGPSQETQYF.

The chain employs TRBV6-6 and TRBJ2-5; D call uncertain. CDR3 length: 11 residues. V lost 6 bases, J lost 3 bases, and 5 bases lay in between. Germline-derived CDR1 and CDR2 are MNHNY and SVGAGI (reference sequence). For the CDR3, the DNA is TGTGCCAGCAGCCCCAAAGAGACCCAGTACTTC. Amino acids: CASSPKETQYF.

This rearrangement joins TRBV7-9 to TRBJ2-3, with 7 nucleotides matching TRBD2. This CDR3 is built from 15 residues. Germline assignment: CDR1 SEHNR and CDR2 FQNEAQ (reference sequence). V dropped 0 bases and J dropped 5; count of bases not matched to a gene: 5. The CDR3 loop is CASSLAGGPGDTQYF. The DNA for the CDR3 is TGTGCCAGCAGCTTAGCGGGAGGGCCGGGAGATACGCAGTATTTT.

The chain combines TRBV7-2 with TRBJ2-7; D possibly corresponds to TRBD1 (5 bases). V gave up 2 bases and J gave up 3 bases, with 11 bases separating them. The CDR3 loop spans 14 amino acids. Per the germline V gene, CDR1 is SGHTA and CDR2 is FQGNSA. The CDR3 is CASSLRGRFYEQYF. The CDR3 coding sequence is TGTGCCAGCAGCTTAAGGGGTCGGTTCTACGAGCAGTACTTC.

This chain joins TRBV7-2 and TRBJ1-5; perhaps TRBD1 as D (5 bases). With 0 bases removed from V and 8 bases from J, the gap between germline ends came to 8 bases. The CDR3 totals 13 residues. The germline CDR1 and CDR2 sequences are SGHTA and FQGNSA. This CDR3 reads CASSLAGPEPQHF. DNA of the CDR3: TGTGCCAGCAGCTTAGCGGGGCCAGAGCCCCAGCATTTT.

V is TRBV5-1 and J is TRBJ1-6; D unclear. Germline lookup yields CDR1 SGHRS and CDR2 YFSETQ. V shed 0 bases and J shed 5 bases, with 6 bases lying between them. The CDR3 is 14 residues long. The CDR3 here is CASSLDSNNSPLHF. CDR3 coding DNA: TGCGCCAGCAGCTTGGACTCGAATAATTCACCCCTCCACTTT.

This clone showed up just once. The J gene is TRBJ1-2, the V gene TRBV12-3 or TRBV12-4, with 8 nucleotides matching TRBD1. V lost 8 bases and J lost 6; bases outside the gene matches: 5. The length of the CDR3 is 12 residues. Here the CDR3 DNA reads TGTGCCAGCGGACAGGGTTTCGATGGCTACACCTTC. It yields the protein CASGQGFDGYTF.

Written as DNA, the CDR3 is TGTGCCAGCAGCTTCGGGACTAGCGGAAATCAAGAGACCCAGTACTTC. This encodes CASSFGTSGNQETQYF. This chain joins TRBV5-6 and TRBJ2-5, with 11 bases aligning to TRBD2. This CDR3 spans 16 amino acids. J gave up 2 bases and V 2 bases, and 5 bases lay outside the gene matches. Germline-derived CDR1 and CDR2 are SGHDT and YYEEEE.

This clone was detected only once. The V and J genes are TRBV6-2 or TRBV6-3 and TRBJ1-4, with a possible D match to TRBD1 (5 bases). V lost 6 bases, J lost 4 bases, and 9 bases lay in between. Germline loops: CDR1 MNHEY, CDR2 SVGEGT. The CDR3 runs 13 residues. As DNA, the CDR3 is TGTGCCAGCAGCGCAGGGCATAATGAAAAACTGTTTTTT. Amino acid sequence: CASSAGHNEKLFF.

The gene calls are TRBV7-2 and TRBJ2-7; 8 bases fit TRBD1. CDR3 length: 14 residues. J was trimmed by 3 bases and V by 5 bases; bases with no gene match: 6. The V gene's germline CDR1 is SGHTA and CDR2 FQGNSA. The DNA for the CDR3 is TGTGCCAGCAGCGTGACAGGGGCCCTCTACGAGCAGTACTTC. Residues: CASSVTGALYEQYF.

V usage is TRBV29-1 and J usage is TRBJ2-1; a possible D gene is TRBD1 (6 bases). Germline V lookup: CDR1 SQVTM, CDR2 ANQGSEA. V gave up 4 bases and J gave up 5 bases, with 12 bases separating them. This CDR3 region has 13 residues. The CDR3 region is CSVVRGGDNEQFF. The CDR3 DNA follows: TGCAGCGTTGTCAGAGGGGGTGACAATGAGCAGTTCTTC.

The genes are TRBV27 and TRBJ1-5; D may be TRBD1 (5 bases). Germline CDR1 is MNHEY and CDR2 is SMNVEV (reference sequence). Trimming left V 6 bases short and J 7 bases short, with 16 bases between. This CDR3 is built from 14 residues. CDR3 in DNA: TGTGCCAGCAGCCCGGGAGGGGCTAGGCAGCCCCAGCATTTT. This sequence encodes CASSPGGARQPQHF.

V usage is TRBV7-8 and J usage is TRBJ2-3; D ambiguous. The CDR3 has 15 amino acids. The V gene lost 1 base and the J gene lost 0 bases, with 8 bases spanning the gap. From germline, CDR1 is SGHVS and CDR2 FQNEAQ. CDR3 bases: TGTGCCAGCAGCTTAGGTGGAGCTAGCACAGATACGCAGTATTTT. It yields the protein CASSLGGASTDTQYF.

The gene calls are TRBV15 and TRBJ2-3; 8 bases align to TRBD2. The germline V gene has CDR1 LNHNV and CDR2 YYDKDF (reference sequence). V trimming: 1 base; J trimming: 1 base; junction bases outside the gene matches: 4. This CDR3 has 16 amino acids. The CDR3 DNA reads TGTGCCACCAGCAGAGCTCGGCGGGGGGGCACAGATACGCAGTATTTT. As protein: CATSRARRGGTDTQYF.

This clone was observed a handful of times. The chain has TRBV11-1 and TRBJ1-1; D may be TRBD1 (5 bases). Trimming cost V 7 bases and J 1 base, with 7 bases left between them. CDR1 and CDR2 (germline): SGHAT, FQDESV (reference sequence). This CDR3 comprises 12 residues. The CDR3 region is CASTQGNTEAFF. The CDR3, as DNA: TGTGCCAGCACCCAGGGGAACACTGAAGCTTTCTTT.

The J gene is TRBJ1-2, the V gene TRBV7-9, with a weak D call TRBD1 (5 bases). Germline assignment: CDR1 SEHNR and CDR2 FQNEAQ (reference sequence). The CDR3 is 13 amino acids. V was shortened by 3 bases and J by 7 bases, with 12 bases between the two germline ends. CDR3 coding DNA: TGTGCCAGCAGCTTTGAACTGGGGCGTGGCTACACCTTC. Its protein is CASSFELGRGYTF.

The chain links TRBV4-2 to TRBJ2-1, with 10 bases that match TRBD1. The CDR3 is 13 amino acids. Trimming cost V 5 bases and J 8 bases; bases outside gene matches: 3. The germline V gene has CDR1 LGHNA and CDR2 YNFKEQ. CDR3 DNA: TGTGCCAGCAGCGTGGACAGGGGGGATGAGCAGTTCTTC. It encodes CASSVDRGDEQFF.

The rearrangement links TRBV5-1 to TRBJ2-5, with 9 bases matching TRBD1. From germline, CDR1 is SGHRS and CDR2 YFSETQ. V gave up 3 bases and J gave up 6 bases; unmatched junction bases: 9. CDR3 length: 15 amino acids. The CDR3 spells CASSSGGTGLKTQYF. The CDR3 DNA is TGCGCCAGCAGCTCCGGGGGGACAGGGCTGAAGACCCAGTACTTC.

CDR3 nucleotides: TGTGCCAGTATAAGTTATCGGGACTCCTACACCGGGGAGCTGTTTTTT. This sequence encodes CASISYRDSYTGELFF. The V and J genes are TRBV19 and TRBJ2-2; D possibly corresponds to TRBD2 (6 bases). With 7 bases removed from V and 3 bases from J, the gap between germline ends came to 18 bases. CDR1 LNHDA and CDR2 SQIVND come from the germline V gene (reference sequence). CDR3 length: 16 amino acids.

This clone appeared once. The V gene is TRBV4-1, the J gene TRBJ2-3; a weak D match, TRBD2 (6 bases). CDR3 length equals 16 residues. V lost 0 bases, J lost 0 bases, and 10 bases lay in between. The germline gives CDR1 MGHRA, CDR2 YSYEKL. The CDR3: CASSQEGRRSTDTQYF. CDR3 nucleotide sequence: TGCGCCAGCAGCCAAGAGGGGAGGAGAAGCACAGATACGCAGTATTTT.

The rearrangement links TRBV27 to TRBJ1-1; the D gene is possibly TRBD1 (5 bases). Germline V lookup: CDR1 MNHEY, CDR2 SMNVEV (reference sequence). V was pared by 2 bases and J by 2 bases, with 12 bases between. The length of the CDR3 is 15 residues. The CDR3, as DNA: TGTGCCAGCAGTTTAAGGAGACAGATAAACACTGAAGCTTTCTTT. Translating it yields CASSLRRQINTEAFF.

DNA for the CDR3: TGCGCCAGCAGAACCGGGACTAGCGGATCCTACGAGCAGTACTTC. The encoded protein is CASRTGTSGSYEQYF. The chain uses TRBV5-1 and TRBJ2-7, with TRBD2 matching over 11 bases. Trimming removed 5 bases from V and 1 base from J; junction bases left unmatched: 5. Germline V gives CDR1 SGHRS, CDR2 YFSETQ. The CDR3 loop spans 15 amino acids.

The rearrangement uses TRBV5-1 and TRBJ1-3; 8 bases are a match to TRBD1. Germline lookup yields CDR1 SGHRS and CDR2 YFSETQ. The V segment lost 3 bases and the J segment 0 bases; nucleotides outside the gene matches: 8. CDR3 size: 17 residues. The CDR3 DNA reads TGCGCCAGCAGCTGGTATGGACAGGGAAACTCTGGAAACACCATATATTTT. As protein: CASSWYGQGNSGNTIYF.

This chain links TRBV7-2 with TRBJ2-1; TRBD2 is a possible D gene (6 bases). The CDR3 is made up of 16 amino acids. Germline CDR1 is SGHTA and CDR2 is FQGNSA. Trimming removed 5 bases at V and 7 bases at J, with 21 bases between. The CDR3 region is CASSPPGLVRSNEQFF. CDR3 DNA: TGTGCCAGCAGCCCCCCGGGACTGGTAAGGTCAAATGAGCAGTTCTTC.